Below are 16 T cell receptor beta chains sequenced from a single sample in a study of blood T cell repertoires in COVID-19. Sequencing was performed with immunoSEQ multiplex PCR; in TCRdb, only in-frame clones are kept and a portion is missing. The sample consists of around 150,000 clones, around 81% of them appearing once. Sequencing used peripheral blood. These receptor sequences come from a woman aged 50 to 60 with acute or convalescent COVID-19.

This clone has only a few counts. The genes are TRBV19 and TRBJ1-3; D not resolved. The CDR3 totals 15 residues. V was pared by 5 bases and J by 0 bases, with 11 bases between. Germline CDR1 LNHDA, CDR2 SQIVND (reference sequence). Here the CDR3 DNA reads TGTGCCAGTAGTTTCCTAGCCGGCTCTGGAAACACCATATATTTT. This encodes CASSFLAGSGNTIYF.

The V gene is TRBV9, the J gene TRBJ1-2; TRBD1 aligns across 7 bases. The length of the CDR3 is 15 residues. V lost 5 bases and J lost 5; bases outside the gene matches: 12. Germline V lookup: CDR1 SGDLS, CDR2 YYNGEE. CDR3 protein: CASRELGQDGYGYTF. In DNA, the CDR3 is TGTGCCAGCAGGGAACTTGGACAGGATGGTTATGGCTACACCTTC.

The genes are TRBV12-3 or TRBV12-4 and TRBJ2-5; D may be TRBD1 (5 bases). The CDR3 length is 13 residues. Trimming stripped 3 bases from V and 4 bases from J, with 9 bases between. The CDR3: CASSLAGRETQYF. DNA for the CDR3: TGTGCCAGCAGTTTGGCAGGGCGAGAGACCCAGTACTTC.

The rearrangement uses TRBV6-6 and TRBJ1-2; maybe TRBD1 (5 bases). CDR1 and CDR2 from the germline V gene are MNHNY and SVGAGI (reference sequence). Between the trimmed V and J ends, which lost 6 bases and 3 bases, there was a span of 14 bases. This CDR3 has 14 amino acids. CDR3 region: CASSLQAGYYGYTF. The CDR3 DNA reads as TGTGCCAGCAGCTTACAGGCAGGGTACTATGGCTACACCTTC.

This chain joins TRBV7-2 and TRBJ1-5; weak D call: TRBD1 (6 bases). Germline loops: CDR1 SGHTA, CDR2 FQGNSA. The CDR3 totals 15 residues. The V and J ends lost 1 base and 7 bases respectively, with 14 bases between them. Here the CDR3 DNA reads TGTGCCAGCAGCTTAGTCAGGGGTTCAGGACAGCCCCAGCATTTT. Translating gives CASSLVRGSGQPQHF.

This clone was seen a handful of times. The gene calls are TRBV20-1 and TRBJ2-7; perhaps TRBD2 as D (6 bases). V was clipped by 3 bases and J by 6 bases, with 9 bases between them. The CDR3 contains 11 residues. The germline V gene has CDR1 DFQATT and CDR2 SNEGSKA (reference sequence). The CDR3 sequence: CSARRAGEQYF. CDR3 bases: TGCAGTGCTAGGAGAGCGGGCGAGCAGTACTTC.

This chain uses TRBV7-9 with TRBJ2-1; 7 positions match TRBD1. From germline, CDR1 is SEHNR and CDR2 FQNEAQ (reference sequence). The CDR3 has 14 amino acids. V was pared by 5 bases and J by 7 bases, with 8 bases of the junction left unmatched. The CDR3 DNA sequence: TGTGCCAGCAGCCAAGGACAGGTACCAAATGAGCAGTTCTTC. It is translated as CASSQGQVPNEQFF.

The V and J genes are TRBV29-1 and TRBJ2-1, with a possible D match to TRBD2 (6 bases). The V and J ends lost 6 bases and 4 bases respectively, with 22 bases between them. This CDR3 has 16 residues. The germline gives CDR1 SQVTM, CDR2 ANQGSEA. The CDR3 here is CSVEGQGEGAYNEQFF. CDR3 nucleotides: TGCAGCGTGGAGGGGCAGGGAGAGGGAGCTTACAATGAGCAGTTCTTC.

The sample holds one count of this clone. This chain connects TRBV7-8 to TRBJ1-6; 11 nucleotides align to TRBD1. Germline V lookup: CDR1 SGHVS, CDR2 FQNEAQ. With 1 base clipped from V and 4 bases from J, the junction kept 3 bases outside the gene matches. CDR3 size: 17 residues. The CDR3 reads CASSLEGQGAYNSPLHF. CDR3 nucleotide sequence: TGTGCCAGCAGCTTAGAAGGACAGGGGGCGTATAATTCACCCCTCCACTTT.

The genes are TRBV2 and TRBJ1-2; weak D call: TRBD1 (5 bases). V was trimmed by 7 bases and J by 8 bases, leaving 17 bases between them. The germline V gene encodes CDR1 SNHLY and CDR2 FYNNEI. CDR3 length equals 13 residues. Here the CDR3 DNA reads TGTGCCAGCACCAAAGACAGAGAACAAGGCTACACCTTC. Residues: CASTKDREQGYTF. The full variable domain, in which reference TRBV2 and TRBJ1-2 provide the parts outside the CDR3, is EPEVTQTPSHQVTQMGQEVILRCVPISNHLYFYWYRQILGQKVEFLVSFYNNEISEKSEIFDDQFSVERPDGSNFTLKIRSTKLEDSAMYFCASTKDREQGYTFGSGTRLTVV.

The chain employs TRBV19 and TRBJ2-1; possibly TRBD1 for D (6 bases). Trimming left V 5 bases short and J 3 bases short, with 11 bases between. CDR1 is LNHDA and CDR2 is SQIVND in the germline V gene (reference sequence). CDR3 size: 14 residues. CDR3 residues: CASSARQDYNEQFF. In DNA, the CDR3 is TGTGCCAGTAGTGCCCGACAGGACTACAATGAGCAGTTCTTC.

This rearrangement joins TRBV6-6 to TRBJ2-2; TRBD1 matches 9 bases. V lost 5 bases, J lost 6 bases, and 10 bases stayed unmatched. From germline, CDR1 is MNHNY and CDR2 SVGAGI (reference sequence). This CDR3 is built from 16 residues. The CDR3 region has the DNA TGTGCCAGCAGTCAACCACCGGGACAGGGAGCCGGGGAGCTGTTTTTT. It yields the protein CASSQPPGQGAGELFF.

The chain is built from TRBV6-2 or TRBV6-3 and TRBJ2-6; tentative D call: TRBD2 (6 bases). V lost 3 bases to trimming and J lost 1 base, with 7 bases between them. The germline gives CDR1 MNHEY, CDR2 SVGEGT. The CDR3 is 15 amino acids. CDR3 bases: TGTGCCAGCAGTTATGGGGGGTCTGGGGCCAACGTCCTGACTTTC. Its protein product is CASSYGGSGANVLTF.

This clone was picked up a small number of times. This chain joins TRBV19 and TRBJ2-1, with 11 nucleotides matching TRBD2. This CDR3 region has 14 residues. The V gene end was trimmed by 5 bases and the J gene end by 7 bases; junction bases not matched to a gene: 4. In germline, CDR1 is LNHDA, CDR2 SQIVND (reference sequence). For the CDR3, the DNA is TGTGCCAGTAGTTATAGCGGGGGGGCAAATGAGCAGTTCTTC. This gives the protein CASSYSGGANEQFF.

The genes are TRBV7-2 and TRBJ1-3; 11 nucleotides agree with TRBD1. J lost 4 bases, V lost 5 bases, and 7 bases had no gene match. Germline loops: CDR1 SGHTA, CDR2 FQGNSA. The CDR3 sequence is 16 residues long. CDR3 in amino acids: CASSIGQGATGNTIYF. CDR3 nucleotides: TGTGCCAGCAGCATCGGACAGGGGGCGACCGGAAACACCATATATTTT.

CDR3 DNA: TGTGCCAGCGGACAGGGGCTGGGCTATGGCTACACCTTC. Translating it yields CASGQGLGYGYTF. The chain carries TRBV28 and TRBJ1-2; TRBD1 matches at 9 bases. The CDR3 covers 13 residues. Germline V gene sequence: CDR1 MDHEN, CDR2 SYDVKM. V was clipped by 8 bases and J by 4 bases; unmatched bases: 5.